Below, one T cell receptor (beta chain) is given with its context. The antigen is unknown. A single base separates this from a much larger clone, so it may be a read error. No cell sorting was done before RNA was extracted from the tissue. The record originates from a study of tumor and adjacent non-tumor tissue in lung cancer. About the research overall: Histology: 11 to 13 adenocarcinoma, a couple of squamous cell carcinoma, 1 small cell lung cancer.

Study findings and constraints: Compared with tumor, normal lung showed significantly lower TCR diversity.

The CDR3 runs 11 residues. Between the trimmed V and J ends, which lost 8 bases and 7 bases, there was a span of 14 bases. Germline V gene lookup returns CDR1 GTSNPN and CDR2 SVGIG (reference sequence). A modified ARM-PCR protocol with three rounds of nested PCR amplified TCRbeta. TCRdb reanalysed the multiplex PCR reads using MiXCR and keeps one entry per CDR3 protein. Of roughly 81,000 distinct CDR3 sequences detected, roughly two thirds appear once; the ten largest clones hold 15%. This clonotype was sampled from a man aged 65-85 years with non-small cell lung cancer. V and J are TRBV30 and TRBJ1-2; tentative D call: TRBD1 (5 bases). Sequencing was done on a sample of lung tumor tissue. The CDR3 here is CAGNKGFGYTF. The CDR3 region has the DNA TGTGCCGGAAACAAGGGGTTTGGCTACACCTTC.